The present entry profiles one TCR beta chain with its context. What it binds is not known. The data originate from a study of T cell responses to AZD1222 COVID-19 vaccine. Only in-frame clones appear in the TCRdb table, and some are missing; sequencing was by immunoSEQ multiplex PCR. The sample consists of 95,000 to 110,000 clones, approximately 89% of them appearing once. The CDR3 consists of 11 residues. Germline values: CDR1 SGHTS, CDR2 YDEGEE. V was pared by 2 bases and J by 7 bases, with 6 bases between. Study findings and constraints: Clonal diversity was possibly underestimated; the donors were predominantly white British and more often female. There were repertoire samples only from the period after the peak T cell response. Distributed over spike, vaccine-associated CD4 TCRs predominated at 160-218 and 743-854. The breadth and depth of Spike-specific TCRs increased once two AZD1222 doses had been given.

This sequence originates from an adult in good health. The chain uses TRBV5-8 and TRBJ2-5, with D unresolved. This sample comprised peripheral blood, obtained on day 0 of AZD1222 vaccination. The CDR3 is CASSFDVTQYF. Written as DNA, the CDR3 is TGTGCCAGCAGCTTCGACGTGACCCAGTACTTC.